This T cell receptor (beta chain) was captured in a study of cytomegalovirus exposure and HLA in healthy donors. Study details: Earlier work reported 117 million unique TCR beta sequences from 180 million or so T cells.

This clone has a single count. From germline, CDR1 is MGHRA and CDR2 YSYEKL. This CDR3 contains 15 residues. V was pared by 1 base and J by 3 bases, with 6 bases of the junction left unmatched. Both 60 Vbeta primers and 13 Jbeta primers went into the PCR. Measured with immunoSEQ multiplex PCR; TCRdb has only the in-frame clones, and not every one. The sample carries under 150,000 clones, over 80% recorded once. Sequencing was performed on PBMCs. The gene calls are TRBV4-1 and TRBJ2-7, with 7 bases identical to TRBD2. This clonotype originated in a boy between 10 and 17 years old in good health and CMV-seronegative. The CDR3, as DNA: TGCGCCAGCAGCCAAGGTAACGGGAGGATCTACGAGCAGTACTTC. Translating it yields CASSQGNGRIYEQYF.